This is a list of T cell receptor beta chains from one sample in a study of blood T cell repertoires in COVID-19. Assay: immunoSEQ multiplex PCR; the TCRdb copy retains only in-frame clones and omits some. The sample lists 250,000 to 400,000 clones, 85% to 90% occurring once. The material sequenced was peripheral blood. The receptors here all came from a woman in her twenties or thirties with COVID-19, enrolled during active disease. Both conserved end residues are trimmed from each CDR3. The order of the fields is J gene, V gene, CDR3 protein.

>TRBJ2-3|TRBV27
AAQLAGDTDTQY
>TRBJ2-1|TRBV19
ASSREAGGHNEQF
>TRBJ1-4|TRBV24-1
ATNGQSLCLTNEKLF
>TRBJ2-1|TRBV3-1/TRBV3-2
ASRREGGYNEQF
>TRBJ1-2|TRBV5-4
ASSLGQGVYYGYT
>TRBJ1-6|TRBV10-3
AIRADGNSPLH
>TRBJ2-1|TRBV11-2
ASSLAGEQF
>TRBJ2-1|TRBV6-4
ASSDLAGAYNEQF
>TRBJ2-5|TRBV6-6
ASSYSGQGYQETQY
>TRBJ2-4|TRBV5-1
ASSPGFSGDVAKNIQY
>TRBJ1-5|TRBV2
ASGTGAPGNNQPQH
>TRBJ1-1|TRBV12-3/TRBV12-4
ASSFGGRPEAF
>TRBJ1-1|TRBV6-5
ASSYKVTGVNTEAF
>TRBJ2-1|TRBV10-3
AISESRASGIGSYNEQF
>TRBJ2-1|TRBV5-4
ASSSSGGAVSYNEQF
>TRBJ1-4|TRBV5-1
ASSLGSGITNEKLF
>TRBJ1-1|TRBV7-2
ASSVRVGWNTEAF
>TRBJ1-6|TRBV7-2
ASSSTRGSYSPLH